The 25 T cell receptor beta chains in this list originate from one sample, sequenced in a study of blood T cell repertoires in COVID-19. The table came from immunoSEQ multiplex PCR; TCRdb's copy has only in-frame clones and leaves some out. The sample yields about 190,000 clones, roughly 90% seen once. The sample taken for sequencing was peripheral blood. The receptor source for this set is a man aged 50-59 years with acute or convalescent COVID-19.

This clone has just a few counts. The gene calls are TRBV25-1 and TRBJ2-2; 8 positions match TRBD1. There are 15 residues in the CDR3. The V gene's germline CDR1 is MGHDK and CDR2 SYGVNS. The V gene end was trimmed by 2 bases and the J gene end by 7 bases; junction bases not matched to a gene: 6. The CDR3 coding sequence is TGTGCCAGCAGTGAAACCCGGACAGGGCTCGGGGAGCTGTTTTTT. Protein product: CASSETRTGLGELFF. Full variable domain (outside the CDR3, taken from reference TRBV25-1 and TRBJ2-2): EADIYQTPRYLVIGTGKKITLECSQTMGHDKMYWYQQDPGMELHLIHYSYGVNSTEKGDLSSESTVSRIRTEHFPLTLESARPSHTSQYLCASSETRTGLGELFFGEGSRLTVL.

V usage is TRBV7-6 and J usage is TRBJ2-6, with D tentatively TRBD1 (6 bases). Germline V gives CDR1 SGHVS, CDR2 FNYEAQ. V was shortened by 6 bases and J by 0 bases, with 15 bases between the two germline ends. This CDR3 has 17 residues. The CDR3, as DNA: TGTGCCAGCAGTTCGCCTACGGACAGCTCTGGGGCCAACGTCCTGACTTTC. This sequence encodes CASSSPTDSSGANVLTF.

The chain carries TRBV28 and TRBJ2-1, with a weak D call TRBD1 (7 bases). Germline V lookup: CDR1 MDHEN, CDR2 SYDVKM. CDR3 length: 16 residues. The V and J ends lost 10 bases and 2 bases respectively, with 21 bases between them. CDR3 coding DNA: TGTGCCATCCGCGGGACAGCCTTGGTCCCCTACAATGAGCAGTTCTTC. It translates to CAIRGTALVPYNEQFF. Drawing the rest from reference TRBV28 and TRBJ2-1, the complete variable domain is DVKVTQSSRYLVKRTGEKVFLECVQDMDHENMFWYRQDPGLGLRLIYFSYDVKMKEKGDIPEGYSVSREKKERFSLILESASTNQTSMYLCAIRGTALVPYNEQFFGPGTRLTVL.

The count of this clone is one. The V gene is TRBV19, the J gene TRBJ1-6; the D gene is possibly TRBD1 (6 bases). Trimming pared 6 bases from V and 8 bases from J, leaving 20 bases between. The germline CDR1 and CDR2 sequences are LNHDA and SQIVND (reference sequence). This CDR3 is 16 amino acids long. CDR3 region: CASSGQRTGVDSPLHF. Written as DNA, the CDR3 is TGTGCCAGTAGCGGACAGCGGACCGGGGTGGATTCACCCCTCCACTTT.

The chain recombines TRBV27 with TRBJ2-5, with 9 bases lining up with TRBD2. V gave up 2 bases and J gave up 1 base; unmatched junction bases: 5. Germline V gene lookup returns CDR1 MNHEY and CDR2 SMNVEV (reference sequence). The CDR3 extends over 16 amino acids. The chain's CDR3 is CASSLSLAGIQETQYF. CDR3 coding DNA: TGTGCCAGCAGTTTAAGTCTAGCGGGGATCCAAGAGACCCAGTACTTC.

The chain has TRBV5-1 and TRBJ2-2; a weak D match, TRBD2 (5 bases). There are 13 residues in the CDR3. The germline V gene encodes CDR1 SGHRS and CDR2 YFSETQ. With 5 bases removed from V and 6 bases from J, the gap between germline ends came to 11 bases. The CDR3 is CASRLDGAGELFF. CDR3 DNA: TGCGCCAGCAGACTAGACGGTGCCGGGGAGCTGTTTTTT.

This clone was seen once. The rearrangement uses TRBV19 and TRBJ2-1; D uncertain. V was clipped by 7 bases and J by 8 bases, with 12 bases between them. This CDR3 spans 12 amino acids. Germline V lookup: CDR1 LNHDA, CDR2 SQIVND (reference sequence). This chain's CDR3 is CASTSSHDEQFF. In nucleotides, the CDR3 is TGTGCCAGTACGTCTAGTCACGATGAGCAGTTCTTC.

The V call is TRBV30, the J call TRBJ1-3; D is uncertain. CDR3 length: 13 amino acids. Germline V gene data show CDR1 as GTSNPN and CDR2 as SVGIG (reference sequence). V dropped 1 base and J dropped 1 base, with 5 bases sitting between them. The CDR3 region has the DNA TGTGCCTGGAGTGGTAGTTCTGGAAACACCATATATTTT. Residues: CAWSGSSGNTIYF.

The chain's CDR3 is CASSLNRGSGNTIYF. CDR3 nucleotides: TGTGCCAGCAGCTTGAACAGGGGTTCTGGAAACACCATATATTTT. The chain combines TRBV5-6 with TRBJ1-3, with 7 bases lining up with TRBD1. The CDR3 runs to 15 residues. The germline CDR1 and CDR2 sequences are SGHDT and YYEEEE. J gave up 1 base and V 1 base, and 2 bases lay outside the gene matches. Full variable domain (remainder filled in from reference TRBV5-6 and TRBJ1-3): DAGVTQSPTHLIKTRGQQVTLRCSPKSGHDTVSWYQQALGQGPQFIFQYYEEEERQRGNFPDRFSGHQFPNYSSELNVNALLLGDSALYLCASSLNRGSGNTIYFGEGSWLTVV.

The rearrangement joins TRBV19 to TRBJ2-1; 8 nucleotides match TRBD1. This CDR3 contains 14 residues. The germline gives CDR1 LNHDA, CDR2 SQIVND (reference sequence). The ends lost 7 bases at V and 9 bases at J; junction bases unmatched: 11. CDR3 nucleotides: TGTGCCAGTAATGACGGACAGGGAAGAGGTGAGCAGTTCTTC. This codes for CASNDGQGRGEQFF.

In its sample, this clone was seen a few times. This sequence joins TRBV2 and TRBJ2-2; perhaps TRBD1 as D (6 bases). The ends were cut back, 8 bases at V and 6 bases at J, with 22 bases in the middle. CDR3 length: 16 residues. CDR1 is SNHLY, CDR2 FYNNEI, per germline. The CDR3 nucleotides are TGTGCCAGCGGGAAAGGGGACATTCGGGGCCCCGGGGAGCTGTTTTTT. It is translated as CASGKGDIRGPGELFF. The full variable domain, with the rest looked up from reference TRBV2 and TRBJ2-2, is EPEVTQTPSHQVTQMGQEVILRCVPISNHLYFYWYRQILGQKVEFLVSFYNNEISEKSEIFDDQFSVERPDGSNFTLKIRSTKLEDSAMYFCASGKGDIRGPGELFFGEGSRLTVL.

The chain has TRBV4-1 and TRBJ2-1, with TRBD2 matching over 9 bases. Per the germline V gene, CDR1 is MGHRA and CDR2 is YSYEKL. The CDR3 covers 17 residues. V lost 2 bases to trimming and J lost 6 bases; unmatched junction nucleotides: 11. The CDR3 spells CASSQIDLAGGGNEQFF. CDR3 sequence (DNA): TGCGCCAGCAGCCAAATTGACCTCGCGGGGGGGGGCAATGAGCAGTTCTTC.

V gene TRBV7-2 combines with J gene TRBJ1-2, with 7 bases fitting TRBD1. J gave up 4 bases and V 5 bases, and 4 bases lay outside the gene matches. Per the germline V gene, CDR1 is SGHTA and CDR2 is FQGNSA. This CDR3 contains 13 residues. The DNA for the CDR3 is TGTGCCAGCAGCCCCGGGACAGCCTATGGCTACACCTTC. Protein sequence: CASSPGTAYGYTF.

Only one count was recorded for this clone. The V and J genes are TRBV5-1 and TRBJ2-7; 14 nucleotides line up with TRBD2. Germline V lookup: CDR1 SGHRS, CDR2 YFSETQ. The CDR3 runs 15 residues. With 6 bases clipped from V and 4 bases from J, the junction kept 6 bases outside the gene matches. CDR3 residues: CASTPGLAGGYEQYF. DNA for the CDR3: TGCGCCAGCACCCCAGGACTAGCGGGAGGATACGAGCAGTACTTC.

This chain joins TRBV9 and TRBJ2-7, with D possibly matching TRBD2 (6 bases). With 5 bases removed from V and 2 bases from J, the gap between germline ends came to 14 bases. The CDR3 extends over 14 amino acids. The V gene's germline CDR1 is SGDLS and CDR2 YYNGEE. DNA of the CDR3: TGTGCCAGCAGTGGAGGGGCGAGCCCCTACGAGCAGTACTTC. Its protein product is CASSGGASPYEQYF.

The rearrangement joins TRBV9 to TRBJ1-2; no firm D call. The CDR3 spans 14 residues. Germline lookup yields CDR1 SGDLS and CDR2 YYNGEE. Between the trimmed V and J ends, which lost 0 bases and 2 bases, there was a span of 8 bases. DNA for the CDR3: TGTGCCAGCAGCGTAGCCAGCGAGAACTATGGCTACACCTTC. Its protein product is CASSVASENYGYTF.

The rearrangement uses TRBV6-5 and TRBJ1-5; the D gene is possibly TRBD1 (5 bases). V lost 7 bases to trimming and J lost 2 bases, with 15 bases between them. Per the germline V gene, CDR1 is MNHEY and CDR2 is SVGAGI. The CDR3 runs 15 residues. CDR3 in DNA: TGTGCCAGCAAGGGGCAGAAGTATGGCAATCAGCCCCAGCATTTT. This encodes CASKGQKYGNQPQHF.

The V and J genes are TRBV28 and TRBJ1-6; the D gene is possibly TRBD1 (6 bases). Deletions cut 4 bases from V and 3 bases from J, with 10 bases between. Germline loops: CDR1 MDHEN, CDR2 SYDVKM. This CDR3 is built from 15 residues. CDR3 bases: TGTGCCAGCAGTTCGCGAGGGGGCTATAATTCACCCCTCCACTTT. It codes for CASSSRGGYNSPLHF.

The gene calls are TRBV7-9 and TRBJ1-1; 8 bases line up with TRBD1. Trimming cost V 7 bases and J 1 base; bases outside gene matches: 5. Germline V gene data show CDR1 as SEHNR and CDR2 as FQNEAQ (reference sequence). There are 14 residues in the CDR3. The DNA of the CDR3 is TGTGCCAGCACCACAGGGGGTAAGAACACTGAAGCTTTCTTT. Its translation is CASTTGGKNTEAFF.

This chain uses TRBV7-2 with TRBJ1-5; D not certain. The CDR3 is 15 amino acids. CDR1 and CDR2 from the germline V gene are SGHTA and FQGNSA. Trimming removed 6 bases at V and 3 bases at J, with 15 bases between. The CDR3 region has the DNA TGTGCCAGCAGACCCAGAGGAGTGGACAATCAGCCCCAGCATTTT. Encoded protein: CASRPRGVDNQPQHF.

The CDR3 loop reads CASSPSGGTEAFF. CDR3 DNA sequence: TGTGCCAGCTCACCATCAGGGGGCACTGAAGCTTTCTTT. The chain couples TRBV18 to TRBJ1-1, with 7 bases aligning to TRBD1. Germline lookup yields CDR1 KGHSH and CDR2 LQKENI. This CDR3 spans 13 amino acids. The V gene end was trimmed by 2 bases and the J gene end by 4 bases; junction bases not matched to a gene: 1.

The chain links TRBV12-3 or TRBV12-4 to TRBJ2-5; tentatively, D is TRBD2 (6 bases). Between the trimmed V and J ends, which lost 8 bases and 2 bases, there was a span of 12 bases. The CDR3 runs 13 residues. In DNA form, the CDR3 reads TGTGCCAGCGCTCGGGAGATACAAGAGACCCAGTACTTC. Translation: CASAREIQETQYF.

The chain has TRBV19 and TRBJ2-1; 10 bases are shared with TRBD2. The V gene end was trimmed by 5 bases and the J gene end by 10 bases; junction bases not matched to a gene: 5. Germline V gene data show CDR1 as LNHDA and CDR2 as SQIVND (reference sequence). The CDR3 is 13 residues long. The CDR3 region is CASSPGLAREQFF. The CDR3 DNA reads as TGTGCCAGTAGTCCGGGACTAGCGAGGGAGCAGTTCTTC.

In its sample, this clone was seen a few times. This chain uses TRBV28 with TRBJ2-2; D perhaps matches TRBD1 (5 bases). CDR1 is MDHEN, CDR2 SYDVKM, per germline. Trimming cost V 6 bases and J 2 bases, with 13 bases left between them. This CDR3 comprises 15 residues. The CDR3 spells CASRQVTANTGELFF. The CDR3 DNA follows: TGTGCCAGCAGACAGGTTACCGCCAACACCGGGGAGCTGTTTTTT. Looking up the rest from reference TRBV28 and TRBJ2-2 gives the full variable domain: DVKVTQSSRYLVKRTGEKVFLECVQDMDHENMFWYRQDPGLGLRLIYFSYDVKMKEKGDIPEGYSVSREKKERFSLILESASTNQTSMYLCASRQVTANTGELFFGEGSRLTVL.

The chain employs TRBV28 and TRBJ1-3, with D perhaps TRBD1 (6 bases). Looked up from germline, CDR1 is MDHEN and CDR2 is SYDVKM. Trimming shortened V by 3 bases and J by 0 bases, and 12 bases separated the two germline ends. CDR3 length: 16 amino acids. CDR3 nucleotides: TGTGCCAGCAGTTTTCCTCACAGGGACTCTGGAAACACCATATATTTT. The encoded protein is CASSFPHRDSGNTIYF.